These 23 T cell receptor beta chains were sequenced from one sample in a study of T cell clonality in common variable immunodeficiency (dated by TCRdb to 2014 to 2015). General study outcomes and caveats: CVID TCRbeta sequences were reported to have fewer deletions and N-nucleotide insertions and to lack highly modified clones with 13 or more V deletions.

The antigens these receptors bind are not known. Libraries came from the immunoSEQ multiplex PCR assay. The table was pulled from immuneACCESS by TCRdb, which kept in-frame rearrangements only. Such tables lose some clones; where checked, under half of the loss comes from unresolved V genes, and the rest has no known cause. The table records fewer than 35,000 clones for this sample, and not one of them appears only once. The ten top clones hold more than 4.5% of the sample. The sequencing input was peripheral blood mononuclear cells. These receptors were obtained from a human donor with common variable immunodeficiency.

Of note for this clone: The sequence runs out 3 residues before the end of the CDR3; the remainder is reconstructed from the germline J gene. The chain couples TRBV6-2 or TRBV6-3 to TRBJ1-5, with 12 bases lining up with TRBD1. In germline, CDR1 is MNHEY, CDR2 SVGEGT. The CDR3 length is 16 residues. Unmatched junction bases numbered 6, after V lost 6 bases and J lost 3 bases. CDR3 loop: CASRKGQGASNQPQHF. Partial CDR3 DNA: TGTGCCAGCAGGAAGGGACAGGGGGCCTCCAATCAGCCC.

This clone was found a few times. The read finishes 3 residues shy of the CDR3 end, and the germline J gene is used to complete it. The rearrangement links TRBV13 to TRBJ2-7, with 7 bases lining up with TRBD2. Trimming at V came to 2 bases and at J to 5 bases, leaving 9 bases not matched to a gene. Per germline, CDR1 PRHDT and CDR2 FYEKMQ (reference sequence). This CDR3 has 15 amino acids. CDR3 residues: CASSLWGGEGHEQYF. Incomplete CDR3 DNA: TGTGCCAGCAGCTTATGGGGGGGTGAAGGACACGAG.

Worth noting for this clone: The read ends 3 residues shy of where the CDR3 ends; the end is completed using the germline J gene. This chain connects TRBV18 to TRBJ1-2, with TRBD1 identical over 8 bases. Germline CDR1 reads KGHSH; CDR2 reads LQKENI. The CDR3 contains 14 residues. Germline trimming cut 3 bases from V and 5 bases from J; bases unmatched to any gene: 5. Incomplete CDR3 DNA: TGTGCCAGCTCACCGGGACAGGCGTTGTATGGC. Residues: CASSPGQALYG. The entire CDR3 sequence reads CASSPGQALYGYTF. Full variable domain (rest looked up from reference TRBV18 and TRBJ1-2): NAGVMQNPRHLVRRRGQEARLRCSPMKGHSHVYWYRQLPEEGLKFMVYLQKENIIDESGMPKERFSAEFPKEGPSILRIQQVVRGDSAAYFCASSPGQALYGYTFGSGTRLTVV.

CDR3 residues: CASSDPSFGRGSLEPQHF. Incomplete CDR3 DNA: TGCGCCAGCAGTGACCCCTCATTCGGACGGGGGTCTTTGGAACCC. This chain connects TRBV10-2 to TRBJ1-5; possibly TRBD1 for D (5 bases). The read comes to an end 3 residues before the CDR3 does, leaving the germline J gene to fill in the end. Germline CDR1 is WSHSY and CDR2 is SAAADI. The CDR3 extends over 18 amino acids.

This clone was detected ten times or more. The read finishes 3 residues shy of the CDR3 end, and the germline J gene is used to complete it. This chain connects TRBV7-3 to TRBJ2-1; D uncertain. With 3 bases removed from V and 0 bases from J, the gap between germline ends came to 9 bases. The CDR3 loop spans 15 amino acids. Germline CDR1 reads SGHTA; CDR2 reads FQGTGA. CDR3 DNA, as far as it was read: TGTGCCAGCAGCTTCAGCTCAGGCTCCTACAATGAG. The encoded protein is CASSFSSGSYNE. The complete CDR3 sequence is CASSFSSGSYNEQFF.

This clone came up many times. The CDR3 end is not reached by the read, which stops 3 residues before it; the germline J gene fills it in. The V gene is TRBV7-3, the J gene TRBJ2-1; unclear D gene. This CDR3 is 13 amino acids long. Germline CDR1 reads SGHTA; CDR2 reads FQGTGA. V dropped 3 bases and J dropped 6 bases, with 9 bases sitting between them. The sequenced part of the CDR3 DNA is TGTGCCAGCAGCTTTGGCAAAAGCAATGAG. Translated, it gives CASSFGKSNE. The full-length CDR3 reads as CASSFGKSNEQFF.

With respect to this clone: The read is 3 residues too short to cover the CDR3 end, so that end is filled in from the germline J gene. V usage is TRBV7-8 and J usage is TRBJ1-6, with 7 bases aligning to TRBD1. J lost 7 bases, V lost 1 base, and 1 base had no gene match. The germline V gene encodes CDR1 SGHVS and CDR2 FQNEAQ. CDR3 length: 14 amino acids. CDR3 DNA, as far as it was read: TGTGCCAGCAGCTTAGAACAGGGGAATTCACCC. Translated, it gives CASSLEQGNSP. The CDR3 in its entirety is CASSLEQGNSPLHF.

Note on this clone: The read terminates 3 residues before the CDR3 end, so the remaining end is supplied by the germline J gene. The V and J genes are TRBV11-1 and TRBJ2-7; 7 nucleotides align to TRBD1. Germline-derived CDR1 and CDR2 are SGHAT and FQDESV (reference sequence). Trimming took 8 bases from V and 4 from J; bases not matched to a gene: 8. The CDR3 is 13 amino acids. CDR3 sequence: CASGNRGPYEQYF. CDR3 DNA (partial): TGTGCCAGCGGCAATAGGGGGCCATACGAG.

The sample holds a few counts of this clone. The read finishes 3 residues shy of the CDR3 end, and the germline J gene is used to complete it. The chain links TRBV6-1 to TRBJ2-3; 8 bases line up with TRBD2. Germline CDR1 is MNHNS and CDR2 is SASEGT. V dropped 6 bases and J dropped 1; count of bases not matched to a gene: 6. This CDR3 spans 15 amino acids. The CDR3 protein is CASRERGGGTDTQYF. The DNA read from the CDR3 is TGTGCCAGCAGGGAACGGGGGGGTGGCACAGATACG.

About this clone itself: The read halts 3 residues ahead of the CDR3 end, with the missing end drawn from the germline J gene. The chain has TRBV2 and TRBJ1-2, with 9 nucleotides matching TRBD1. With V trimmed by 2 bases and J by 1 base, 11 bases remained unmatched. The CDR3 loop spans 18 amino acids. Germline V gene data show CDR1 as SNHLY and CDR2 as FYNNEI. CDR3 bases read: TGTGCCAGCAGTGAATCCCTCCGGGACAGGGCTAATAACTATGGC. Protein sequence: CASSESLRDRANNYG. The whole CDR3 protein is CASSESLRDRANNYGYTF.

Only a few counts were recorded for this clone. With the read ending 3 residues before the CDR3 end, the germline J gene is used to fill in that end. This chain uses TRBV2 with TRBJ1-1; D is undetermined. Per germline, CDR1 SNHLY and CDR2 FYNNEI. The CDR3 is 15 amino acids. Trimming removed 2 bases at V and 1 base at J, with 11 bases between. This chain's CDR3 is CASSEYFAGNTEAFF. CDR3 bases read: TGTGCCAGCAGTGAATACTTCGCAGGGAACACTGAA.

This clone has at least ten counts. The read halts 3 residues ahead of the CDR3 end, with the missing end drawn from the germline J gene. The chain recombines TRBV7-3 with TRBJ2-7, with D possibly TRBD2 on 6 matching bases. CDR3 length: 13 residues. Per germline, CDR1 SGHTA and CDR2 FQGTGA. Trimming shortened V by 4 bases and J by 3 bases, and 10 bases separated the two germline ends. CDR3 DNA (partial): TGTGCCAGCAGCTCCACCGGGGGCTACGAG. It yields the protein CASSSTGGYE. The entire CDR3 is CASSSTGGYEQYF.

This clone was observed at least ten times. The sequenced CDR3 bases are TGTGCCAGCTCAACCAGCAGCGGGGGCCACAATGAG. Residues: CASSTSSGGHNE. The complete CDR3 reads CASSTSSGGHNEQFF. The gene calls are TRBV18 and TRBJ2-1; 8 bases agree with TRBD2. The sequenced fragment ends 3 residues before the CDR3 boundary, so the rest is inferred from the germline J gene. The V gene end was trimmed by 5 bases and the J gene end by 5 bases; junction bases not matched to a gene: 8. The CDR3 consists of 15 residues. The germline gives CDR1 KGHSH, CDR2 LQKENI.

With regard to this clone: The DNA ends 3 residues before the CDR3 does, and the rest of the CDR3 is filled in from the germline J gene. The V and J genes are TRBV7-2 and TRBJ1-2; TRBD1 is a possible D gene (5 bases). The CDR3 extends over 14 amino acids. The V gene lost 4 bases and the J gene lost 2 bases, with 11 bases spanning the gap. Germline values: CDR1 SGHTA, CDR2 FQGNSA. The chain's CDR3 is CASSSPQANYGYTF. CDR3 DNA, as far as it was read: TGTGCCAGCAGCTCCCCACAGGCAAACTATGGC. Complete variable domain (other parts from reference TRBV7-2 and TRBJ1-2): GAGVSQSPSNKVTEKGKDVELRCDPISGHTALYWYRQSLGQGLEFLIYFQGNSAPDKSGLPSDRFSAERTGGSVSTLTIQRTQQEDSAVYLCASSSPQANYGYTFGSGTRLTVV.

The table lists this clone with a few counts. The sequence runs out 3 residues before the end of the CDR3; the remainder is reconstructed from the germline J gene. The chain couples TRBV19 to TRBJ2-7, with a weak D call TRBD2 (5 bases). This CDR3 has 13 residues. V shed 5 bases and J shed 4 bases, with 12 bases lying between them. The germline V gene encodes CDR1 LNHDA and CDR2 SQIVND (reference sequence). The CDR3 sequence is CASSAREGYEQYF. The sequenced part of the CDR3 DNA is TGTGCCAGTAGTGCCCGTGAGGGTTACGAG. Looking up the rest from reference TRBV19 and TRBJ2-7 gives the full variable domain: DGGITQSPKYLFRKEGQNVTLSCEQNLNHDAMYWYRQDPGQGLRLIYYSQIVNDFQKGDIAEGYSVSREKKESFPLTVTSAQKNPTAFYLCASSAREGYEQYFGPGTRLTVT.

This clone was recorded many times. The sequence runs out 3 residues before the end of the CDR3; the remainder is reconstructed from the germline J gene. The chain is built from TRBV7-8 and TRBJ1-4; TRBD1 matches at 7 bases. This CDR3 contains 16 residues. Germline V gene sequence: CDR1 SGHVS, CDR2 FQNEAQ. V lost 5 bases to trimming and J lost 0 bases; unmatched junction nucleotides: 6. The CDR3 protein is CASSVGQSATNEKLFF. The sequenced CDR3 bases are TGTGCCAGCAGCGTGGGACAGTCTGCAACTAATGAAAAA.

Turning to this clone: The sequenced fragment ends 3 residues before the CDR3 boundary, so the rest is inferred from the germline J gene. The chain joins TRBV6-2 or TRBV6-3 to TRBJ1-5; tentatively, D is TRBD1 (6 bases). Trimming took 0 bases from V and 4 from J, leaving 10 bases between them. The CDR3 totals 15 residues. Looked up from germline, CDR1 is MNHEY and CDR2 is SVGEGT. Partial CDR3 DNA: TGTGCCAGCAGTTACTCAGGACAGTATAATCAGCCC. Translated, it gives CASSYSGQYNQP. The entire CDR3 protein reads CASSYSGQYNQPQHF.

This clone has more than one count but fewer than ten. With the read ending 3 residues before the CDR3 end, the germline J gene is used to fill in that end. The chain recombines TRBV19 with TRBJ1-2, with 8 nucleotides matching TRBD1. The J segment lost 3 bases and the V segment lost 3 bases, leaving 6 bases of the junction unmatched. The CDR3 contains 15 residues. The germline CDR1 and CDR2 sequences are LNHDA and SQIVND (reference sequence). The part of the CDR3 DNA that was read is TGTGCCAGTAGTATTGGGCAGGGGGCTGACTATGGC. It encodes CASSIGQGADYG. The CDR3 as a whole reads CASSIGQGADYGYTF.

There are a few counts of this clone. The CDR3 goes on 3 residues after the read ends, and that part is filled in from the germline J gene. This chain links TRBV7-8 with TRBJ2-2; 7 positions match TRBD2. This CDR3 region has 16 residues. Trimming took 2 bases from V and 0 from J; bases not matched to a gene: 3. Germline-derived CDR1 and CDR2 are SGHVS and FQNEAQ. The part of the CDR3 DNA that was read is TGTGCCAGCAGCTTATTGGCGGGAGCGAACACCGGGGAG. Protein: CASSLLAGANTGE. From start to end, the CDR3 is CASSLLAGANTGELFF.

This clone turned up a few times. With the read ending 3 residues before the CDR3 end, the germline J gene is used to fill in that end. This chain connects TRBV5-6 to TRBJ1-2, with no clear D. The V end lost 4 bases, the J end lost 4 bases, and 8 bases lay between the germline ends. Germline CDR1 and CDR2: SGHDT and YYEEEE. The CDR3 is 12 amino acids. The CDR3: CASSRVAYGYTF. CDR3 DNA (partial): TGTGCCAGCAGCCGCGTTGCCTATGGC.

In this sample, this clone turned up many times. CDR3 bases read: TGTGCCAGCAGTAATAGTCGGGATACG. Translating gives CASSNSRDT. In full, the CDR3 is CASSNSRDTQYF. This chain uses TRBV7-3 with TRBJ2-3; D uncertain. The read ends 3 residues early relative to the CDR3; the germline J gene fills the gap. Trimming took off 6 bases at V and 6 bases at J, with 10 bases between the two ends. Looked up from germline, CDR1 is SGHTA and CDR2 is FQGTGA. There are 12 residues in the CDR3. Full variable domain (outside the CDR3, taken from reference TRBV7-3 and TRBJ2-3): GAGVSQTPSNKVTEKGKYVELRCDPISGHTALYWYRQSLGQGPEFLIYFQGTGAADDSGLPNDRFFAVRPEGSVSTLKIQRTERGDSAVYLCASSNSRDTQYFGPGTRLTVL.

As concerns this clone: The read comes to an end 3 residues before the CDR3 does, leaving the germline J gene to fill in the end. This chain links TRBV6-2 or TRBV6-3 with TRBJ2-7; 9 nucleotides agree with TRBD1. Unmatched junction bases numbered 10, after V lost 5 bases and J lost 2 bases. The CDR3 contains 16 residues. CDR1 and CDR2 (germline): MNHEY, SVGEGT. CDR3 DNA, as far as it was read: TGTGCCAGCAGTCCATCGACAGGGGGAAAGGCCTACGAG. Its protein is CASSPSTGGKAYE. The whole CDR3 protein reads CASSPSTGGKAYEQYF.

This clone was seen many times. The CDR3 end is not reached by the read, which stops 3 residues before it; the germline J gene fills it in. The V and J genes are TRBV10-3 and TRBJ2-7, with a weak D call TRBD2 (5 bases). V was trimmed by 0 bases and J by 1 base, leaving 13 bases between them. This CDR3 spans 16 amino acids. Germline-derived CDR1 and CDR2 are ENHRY and SYGVKD. This CDR3 is CAISESIAGVSYEQYF. The DNA read from the CDR3 is TGTGCCATCAGTGAGTCGATTGCGGGCGTTTCCTACGAG.